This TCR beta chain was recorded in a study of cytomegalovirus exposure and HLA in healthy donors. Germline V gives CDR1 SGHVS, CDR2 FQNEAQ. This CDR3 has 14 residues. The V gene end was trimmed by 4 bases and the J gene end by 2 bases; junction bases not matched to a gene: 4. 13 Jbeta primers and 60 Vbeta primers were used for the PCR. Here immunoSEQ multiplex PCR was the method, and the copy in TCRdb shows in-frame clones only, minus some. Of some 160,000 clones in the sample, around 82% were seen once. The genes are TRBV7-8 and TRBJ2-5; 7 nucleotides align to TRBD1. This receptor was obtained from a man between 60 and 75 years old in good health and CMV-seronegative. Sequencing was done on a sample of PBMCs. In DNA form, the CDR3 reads TGTGCCAGCAGCTGGACAGGAAATCAAGAGACCCAGTACTTC. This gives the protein CASSWTGNQETQYF.